This entry lists 8 T cell receptor beta chains sequenced from one sample in a study of vaccination and CD4 T cells after COVID-19. Specified treatment: roughly 10-day PBMC culture with coronavirus spike peptide pools or control peptides (ViraFEST assay). An Oncomine TCR Beta short-read assay was used to sequence the DNA from cultured CD4+ T cells. A single record per CDR3 protein comes from TCRdb applying MiXCR to the PCR reads. The sample lists some 15,000 distinct CDR3 sequences; under 65% were seen once. No cognate antigen is known for these TCRs. Specimen: CD4+ T cells from blood, cultured in vitro. The receptor source for this set is a human donor who had recovered from COVID-19.

This clonotype came up once. The chain has TRBV29-1 and TRBJ1-2; 8 positions agree with TRBD1. The CDR3 length is 11 residues. V lost 7 bases, J lost 6 bases, and 4 bases stayed unmatched. CDR1 SQVTM and CDR2 ANQGSEA come from the germline V gene. CDR3 sequence (DNA): TGCAGCGGACAGGGGTCCGATGGCTACACCTTC. This gives the protein CSGQGSDGYTF.

The J gene is TRBJ2-3, the V gene TRBV10-1, with 7 nucleotides matching TRBD2. The V gene's germline CDR1 is WNHNN and CDR2 SYGVQD (reference sequence). V shed 5 bases, J shed 4 bases, and the junction held 6 bases outside the gene matches. The CDR3 sequence is 14 residues long. Written as DNA, the CDR3 is TGCGCCAGCAGTTACGGGGGGAGGTCAGATACGCAGTATTTT. Amino acids: CASSYGGRSDTQYF.

The gene calls are TRBV7-8 and TRBJ2-3; 9 bases match TRBD2. The CDR3 extends over 16 amino acids. Germline V CDR1 and CDR2: SGHVS, FQNEAQ. The trim removed 4 bases at V and 6 bases at J, leaving 11 bases unmatched. CDR3: CASSSRAGGPGDTQYF. The CDR3 DNA sequence: TGTGCCAGCAGCTCGAGGGCGGGAGGGCCCGGGGATACGCAGTATTTT.

This clonotype has only a few counts. This chain links TRBV30 with TRBJ1-1; weak D call: TRBD1 (6 bases). The V gene's germline CDR1 is GTSNPN and CDR2 SVGIG (reference sequence). This CDR3 has 12 amino acids. Trimming shortened V by 2 bases and J by 8 bases, and 12 bases separated the two germline ends. CDR3 nucleotides: TGTGCCTGGAGTCGACTGGGGGGCGAAGCTTTCTTT. Protein product: CAWSRLGGEAFF.

This clonotype came up a few times. The chain has TRBV27 and TRBJ1-1, with D possibly matching TRBD1 (6 bases). This CDR3 has 15 residues. Germline assignment: CDR1 MNHEY and CDR2 SMNVEV (reference sequence). Between the trimmed V and J ends, which lost 7 bases and 5 bases, there was a span of 20 bases. The CDR3 DNA sequence: TGTGCCAGCACCCCCTTCCCAGGGGTACGGACTGAAGCTTTCTTT. Protein: CASTPFPGVRTEAFF.

The genes are TRBV7-3 and TRBJ2-1; unclear D gene. CDR1 and CDR2 from the germline V gene are SGHTA and FQGTGA. The CDR3 sequence is 15 residues long. V lost 5 bases, J lost 4 bases, and 15 bases lay in between. In DNA, the CDR3 is TGTGCCAGCAGCCCGCGATTGGCGGAATACAATGAGCAGTTCTTC. This gives the protein CASSPRLAEYNEQFF.

This clonotype was counted once. This chain connects TRBV18 to TRBJ2-2; perhaps D is TRBD1 or TRBD2 (6 bases each). Between the trimmed V and J ends, which lost 0 bases and 2 bases, there was a span of 13 bases. This CDR3 is built from 17 residues. Germline CDR1 reads KGHSH; CDR2 reads LQKENI. In DNA form, the CDR3 reads TGTGCCAGCTCACCACCTGGAAGGGGGGTCAACACCGGGGAGCTGTTTTTT. Its translation is CASSPPGRGVNTGELFF.

This chain links TRBV5-4 with TRBJ2-3; D possibly uses TRBD1 or TRBD2 (5 bases each). V was pared by 4 bases and J by 4 bases, with 16 bases between. This CDR3 spans 15 amino acids. Germline loops: CDR1 SGHNT, CDR2 YYREEE (reference sequence). This CDR3 is CASSGPGARSDTQYF. In DNA, the CDR3 is TGTGCCAGCAGCGGCCCCGGGGCAAGATCAGATACGCAGTATTTT. The variable domain in full, completed from reference TRBV5-4 and TRBJ2-3, reads ETGVTQSPTHLIKTRGQQVTLRCSSQSGHNTVSWYQQALGQGPQFIFQYYREEENGRGNFPPRFSGLQFPNYSSELNVNALELDDSALYLCASSGPGARSDTQYFGPGTRLTVL.